The T cell receptor (beta chain) under discussion was sequenced for a study of cytomegalovirus exposure and HLA in healthy donors. PCR employed 60 Vbeta and 13 Jbeta primers. Study processing details: About 10 million shared chains were among approximately 87 million unique TCR beta chains counted in a later analysis. Only in-frame clones appear in the TCRdb table, and some are missing; sequencing was by immunoSEQ multiplex PCR. V and J calls and clone size follow that table, whereas D and trimming were derived from the DNA. The sample contains around 90,000 clones, approximately 81% of which appear only once. Study results and limitations: Reportedly, fewer N-insertions than the approximately 700-donor mean appeared in an Asian-associated ancestry cluster in a later analysis. A later analysis showed HLA-associated TCR beta chains outstripping equally common others in clonal expansion. The listing of 150 to 200 TCR beta chains classed them as cytomegalovirus-associated.

The CDR3 has 15 amino acids. The germline gives CDR1 SEHNR, CDR2 FQNEAQ (reference sequence). Trimming removed 1 base at V and 10 bases at J, with 16 bases between. Remarks on this clone: Its antigen is unknown.

The sample was PBMCs. The V call is TRBV7-9, the J call TRBJ1-4; D is perhaps TRBD1 (6 bases). The sequence derives from a middle-aged man in good health and CMV-seropositive. The CDR3 loop is CASSLVQLQGGKLFF. In nucleotides, the CDR3 is TGTGCCAGCAGCTTAGTGCAACTACAGGGCGGAAAACTGTTTTTT.